This T cell receptor (beta chain) emerged from a study of molecular identifiers for immune sequencing clone quantification. For naive CD8 T cells, sorting used the CD8+CD4-CCR7+CD45RA+ phenotype. TCRdb re-analysed the PCR reads in MiXCR, keeping a single row per CDR3 protein. This sample carries about 640,000 distinct CDR3 sequences, less than 20% of them seen once, and the ten largest clones take roughly 0.9%. The sequence was obtained from a human donor in good health. Some libraries in this study had Jurkat cell RNA spiked in. Sequenced input: naive CD8+ T cells from blood, with Jurkat cell RNA spiked in. As to subset: FACS-sorted CD8+CD4-CCR7+CD45RA+ naive T cells.

The CDR3 sequence: CAAVRVPEPQHF. CDR3 in DNA: TGCGCCGCAGTAAGGGTCCCGGAGCCCCAGCATTTT. The chain couples TRBV23-1 to TRBJ1-5; D remains unclear. TRBV23-1 is labeled an ORF, and its function is uncertain. V shed 11 bases and J shed 8 bases, with 16 bases lying between them. The CDR3 has 12 amino acids.